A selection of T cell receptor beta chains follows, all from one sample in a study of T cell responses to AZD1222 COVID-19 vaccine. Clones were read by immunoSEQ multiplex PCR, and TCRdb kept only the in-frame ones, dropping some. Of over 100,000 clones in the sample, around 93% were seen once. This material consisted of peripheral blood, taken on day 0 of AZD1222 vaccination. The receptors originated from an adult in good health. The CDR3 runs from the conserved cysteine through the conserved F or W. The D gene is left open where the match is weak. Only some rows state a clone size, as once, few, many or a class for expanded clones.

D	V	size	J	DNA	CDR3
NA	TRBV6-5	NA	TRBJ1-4	TGTGCCAGCAGGGTTGGAGCAGGGTTCCATGAAAAACTGTTTTTT	CASRVGAGFHEKLFF
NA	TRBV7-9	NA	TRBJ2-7	TGTGCCAGCAGCTTAGGGGCGAGCTACGCGTACGAGCAGTACTTC	CASSLGASYAYEQYF
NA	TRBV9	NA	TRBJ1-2	TGTGCCAGCAGCCCATTTCCCATATTTGGCTACACCTTC	CASSPFPIFGYTF
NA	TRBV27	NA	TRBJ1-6	TGTGCCAGCAGCCGGAGTGCCAATTCACCCCTCCACTTT	CASSRSANSPLHF
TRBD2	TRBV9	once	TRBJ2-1	TGTGCCGGCACCTATAGCGGGGTCTCCTACAATGAGCAGTTCTTC	CAGTYSGVSYNEQFF
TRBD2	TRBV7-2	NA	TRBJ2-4	TGTGCCAGCAGCTTTAGGATCCGGGGGGTGGACATTCAGTACTTC	CASSFRIRGVDIQYF
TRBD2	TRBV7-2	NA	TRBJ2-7	TGTGCCAGCAGCATGAACCCGACTAGCTCTGGGAACGAGCAGTACTTC	CASSMNPTSSGNEQYF
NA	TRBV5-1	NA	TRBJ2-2	TGCGCCAGCAGCTTGGGACAGTATGATGCCGGGGAGCTGTTTTTT	CASSLGQYDAGELFF
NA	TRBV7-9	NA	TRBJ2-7	TGTGCCAGCAGCTTCGCCTACGAGCAGTACTTC	CASSFAYEQYF
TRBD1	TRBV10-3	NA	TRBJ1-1	TGTGCCGTTAACTCGGGACAGATAAACACTGAAGCTTTCTTT	CAVNSGQINTEAFF
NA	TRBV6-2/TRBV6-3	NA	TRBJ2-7	TGTGCCAGCAGTTGGGTCGGCTCCTACGAGCAGTACTTC	CASSWVGSYEQYF
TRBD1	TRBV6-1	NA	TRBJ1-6	TGTGCCAGCAGTGACAGGGGGGGATCACCCCTCCACTTT	CASSDRGGSPLHF
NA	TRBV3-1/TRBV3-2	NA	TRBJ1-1	TGTGCCAGCAGCCAGGCGCAGGGTGAAGCTTTCTTT	CASSQAQGEAFF
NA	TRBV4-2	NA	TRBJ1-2	TGTGCCAGCAGCCAAGAGGGCAGGGTGGACTATGGCTACACCTTC	CASSQEGRVDYGYTF
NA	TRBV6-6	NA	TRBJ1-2	TGTGCCAGCAGTTCCAATGGCTACACCTTC	CASSSNGYTF
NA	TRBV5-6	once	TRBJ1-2	TGTGCCAGCAGCTCCCAGGGTTCCTATGGCTACACCTTC	CASSSQGSYGYTF
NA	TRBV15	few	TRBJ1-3	TGTGCCACCAGCAGGGACAATTCTGGAAACACCATATATTTT	CATSRDNSGNTIYF
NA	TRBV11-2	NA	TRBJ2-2	TGTGCCAGCACCCTAGTCGCTTGGGGAGGGGAGCTGTTTTTT	CASTLVAWGGELFF
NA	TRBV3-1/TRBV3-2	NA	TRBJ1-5	TGTGCCAGCAGCCAAGAAAAGAGGATCCCGTCCGATAGCAATCAGCCCCAGCATTTT	CASSQEKRIPSDSNQPQHF
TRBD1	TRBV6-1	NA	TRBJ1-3	TGTGCCAGCAGTGTGGAGGGACAGGGTTCTTCTGGAAACACCATATATTTT	CASSVEGQGSSGNTIYF
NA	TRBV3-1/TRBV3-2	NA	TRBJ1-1	TGTGCCAGCAGCCCAGGGGTGATGAACACTGAAGCTTTCTTT	CASSPGVMNTEAFF
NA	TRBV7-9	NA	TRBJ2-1	TGTGCCAGCAGTCCTTTAGGCCGCCCCTACAATGAGCAGTTCTTC	CASSPLGRPYNEQFF
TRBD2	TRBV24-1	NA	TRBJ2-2	TGTGCCACCAGTGGTGGCGGGGGGCTCACCGGGGAGCTGTTTTTT	CATSGGGGLTGELFF
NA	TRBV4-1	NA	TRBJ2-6	TGCGCCAGCAGCCAAGGACCGTCCCGCGGGGCCAACGTCCTGACTTTC	CASSQGPSRGANVLTF
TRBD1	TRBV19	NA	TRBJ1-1	TGTGCCATTAGGGACAGGGATACAACTGAAGCTTTCTTT	CAIRDRDTTEAFF
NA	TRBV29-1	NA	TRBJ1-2	TGCAGCGTTGGGTCCACCCGGTCCGACGGCTACACCTTC	CSVGSTRSDGYTF
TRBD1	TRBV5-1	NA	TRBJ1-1	TGCGCCAGCAGCCCTACCGGGACAGGGGACACTGAAGCTTTCTTT	CASSPTGTGDTEAFF
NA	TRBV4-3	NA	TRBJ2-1	TGCGCCAGCAGCCAAGAAATATTGGGGGATGAGCAGTTCTTC	CASSQEILGDEQFF
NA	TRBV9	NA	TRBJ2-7	TGTGCCAGCAGCCCCCGCGGGGGCCCCTACGAGCAGTACTTC	CASSPRGGPYEQYF
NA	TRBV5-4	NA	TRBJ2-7	TGTGCCAGCAGCTTGGGGTTAGGCCACGAGCAGTACTTC	CASSLGLGHEQYF
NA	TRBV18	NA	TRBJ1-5	TGTGCCAGCTCACCATTCGGGGGCGAACAGCCCCAGCATTTT	CASSPFGGEQPQHF
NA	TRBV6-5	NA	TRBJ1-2	TGTGCCAGCAGTTACAATCGGGACAACTATGGCTACACCTTC	CASSYNRDNYGYTF
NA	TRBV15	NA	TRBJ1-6	TGTGCCACCAGCAGAGCTGATGATTCACCCCTCCACTTT	CATSRADDSPLHF
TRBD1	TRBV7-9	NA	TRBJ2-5	TGTGCCAGCAGCCTCTCAGGGGGCCAAGAGACCCAGTACTTC	CASSLSGGQETQYF
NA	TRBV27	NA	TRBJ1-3	TGTGCCAGCAGTTTGACGAGGGGCTTTGGAAACACCATATATTTT	CASSLTRGFGNTIYF
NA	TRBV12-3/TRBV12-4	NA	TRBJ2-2	TGTGCCAGCAGTTTCATGGGGGACGGGGAGCTGTTTTTT	CASSFMGDGELFF
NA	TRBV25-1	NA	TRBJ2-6	TGTGCCAGCAGTGAGTCTGGGACTGGGGCCAACGTCCTGACTTTC	CASSESGTGANVLTF
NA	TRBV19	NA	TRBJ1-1	TGTGCCAGTAGTAGTCAGGGCAACACTGAAGCTTTCTTT	CASSSQGNTEAFF
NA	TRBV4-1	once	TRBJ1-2	TGCGCCAGCAGCCAAGATTCCGTAGCTAACTATGGCTACACCTTC	CASSQDSVANYGYTF
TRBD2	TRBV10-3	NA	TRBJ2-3	TGTGCCATCAGTGAACCTAGCGGGACGTCAGATACGCAGTATTTT	CAISEPSGTSDTQYF
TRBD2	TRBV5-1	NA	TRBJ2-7	TGCGCCAGCAGCCTCGGACTAGCGGGAATCTCCTACGAGCAGTACTTC	CASSLGLAGISYEQYF
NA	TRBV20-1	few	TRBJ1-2	TGCAGTGGGCCTACAGGGAGGTTTTACACCTTC	CSGPTGRFYTF
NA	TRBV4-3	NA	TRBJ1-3	TGCGCCAGCAGCCAAGATTCAGGGAGGGACGCTGGAAACACCATATATTTT	CASSQDSGRDAGNTIYF
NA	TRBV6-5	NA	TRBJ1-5	TGTGCCAGCAGTAATCAGGGAGTGGGCCAGCCCCAGCATTTT	CASSNQGVGQPQHF
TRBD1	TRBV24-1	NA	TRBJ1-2	TGTGCCACCAGTGACCCCTGGGACAGGGGTGTAGGGGGCTACACCTTC	CATSDPWDRGVGGYTF
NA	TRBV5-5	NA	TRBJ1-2	TGTGCCAGCAGCTTGGTGGCAGGGTCCTATGGCTACACCTTC	CASSLVAGSYGYTF
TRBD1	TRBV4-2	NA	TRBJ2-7	TGTGCCAGCAGCCAAGATCTCCACAGGGGCGACGAGCAGTACTTC	CASSQDLHRGDEQYF
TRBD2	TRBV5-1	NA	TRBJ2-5	TGCGCCAGCAGCTTGTCTGGGACTAGCGGGCAAGAGACCCAGTACTTC	CASSLSGTSGQETQYF
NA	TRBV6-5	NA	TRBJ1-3	TGTGCCAGCATACGGGCCACCAAACCTGGAAACACCATATATTTT	CASIRATKPGNTIYF
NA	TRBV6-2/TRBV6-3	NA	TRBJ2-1	TGTGCCAGCAGTTGGTTCGGGTCCTACAATGAGCAGTTCTTC	CASSWFGSYNEQFF
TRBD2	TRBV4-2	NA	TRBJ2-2	TGTGCCAGCAGCCCTGGACTAGCGGTTAACACCGGGGAGCTGTTTTTT	CASSPGLAVNTGELFF
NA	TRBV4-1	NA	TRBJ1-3	TGCGCCAGCAGCCAAGGGGCCCAGCACTCTGGAAACACCATATATTTT	CASSQGAQHSGNTIYF
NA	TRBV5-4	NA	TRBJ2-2	TGTGCCAGCAGCTTTCGTAGCGATAACACCGGGGAGCTGTTTTTT	CASSFRSDNTGELFF
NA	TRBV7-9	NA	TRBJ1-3	TGTGCTAGTGATGGAAACACCATATATTTT	CASDGNTIYF
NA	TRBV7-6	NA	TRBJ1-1	TGTGCCAGCAGCTCCTTTCTATTCGGGAACACTGAAGCTTTCTTT	CASSSFLFGNTEAFF
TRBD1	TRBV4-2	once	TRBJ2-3	TGTGCCAGCAGCCAATCGGAAAGGGGGCGCCCCACAGATACGCAGTATTTT	CASSQSERGRPTDTQYF
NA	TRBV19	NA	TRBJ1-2	TGTGCCAGTAGTCCTGGACCCGAACCTCCCTATGGCTACACCTTC	CASSPGPEPPYGYTF